This T cell receptor beta chain originates from a study of blood T cell repertoires in COVID-19. Here immunoSEQ multiplex PCR was the method, and the copy in TCRdb shows in-frame clones only, minus some. Counted here are 200,000 to 300,000 clones, about 86% occurring once; the ten biggest clones make up roughly a tenth. Sequencing was done on a sample of peripheral blood. The sequence came from an elderly woman with acute or convalescent COVID-19.

The CDR3 sequence is CASSSRGSGNTIYF. The DNA of the CDR3 is TGTGCCAGCAGCTCTCGGGGCTCTGGAAACACCATATATTTT. This sequence joins TRBV5-4 and TRBJ1-3; no definite D call. CDR3 size: 14 residues. The V end was cut by 3 bases, the J end by 0 bases, with 7 bases between. The germline V gene has CDR1 SGHNT and CDR2 YYREEE (reference sequence).